Each of the 30 T cell receptor beta chains below was sequenced from the same sample in a study of cytomegalovirus exposure and HLA in healthy donors. The primer mix had 60 Vbeta and 13 Jbeta primers. TCRdb's copy holds only in-frame clones and misses some; the assay was immunoSEQ multiplex PCR. The top ten clones hold roughly 6% of a sample with about 140,000 clones, more than 60% of them seen once. The source material was PBMCs. The receptors shown here come from a woman between 55 and 75 years old in good health and CMV-seronegative.

This chain links TRBV9 with TRBJ1-1, with TRBD1 identical over 11 bases. CDR3 length: 16 residues. In germline, CDR1 is SGDLS, CDR2 YYNGEE. V lost 3 bases to trimming and J lost 3 bases; unmatched junction nucleotides: 7. The CDR3 spells CASSARDRGTDTEAFF. The DNA for the CDR3 is TGTGCCAGCAGCGCGCGGGACAGGGGGACGGACACTGAAGCTTTCTTT.

The V gene is TRBV5-1, the J gene TRBJ1-1; 9 bases agree with TRBD1. The CDR3 extends over 13 amino acids. V was clipped by 6 bases and J by 1 base; unmatched bases: 1. Germline-derived CDR1 and CDR2 are SGHRS and YFSETQ. CDR3 in amino acids: CASNRGPNTEAFF. The CDR3 nucleotides read TGCGCCAGCAACAGGGGGCCGAACACTGAAGCTTTCTTT.

The V gene is TRBV5-1, the J gene TRBJ1-4; 7 nucleotides match TRBD1. V gave up 3 bases and J gave up 3 bases; unmatched junction bases: 2. Germline V gene sequence: CDR1 SGHRS, CDR2 YFSETQ. The CDR3 is 14 amino acids. The CDR3 nucleotides read TGCGCCAGCAGCTGGGGGACAGCTAATGAAAAACTGTTTTTT. Protein sequence: CASSWGTANEKLFF.

The genes are TRBV5-4 and TRBJ2-3, with D maybe TRBD2 (6 bases). The germline gives CDR1 SGHNT, CDR2 YYREEE (reference sequence). Trimming shortened V by 4 bases and J by 1 base, and 10 bases separated the two germline ends. The CDR3 sequence is 14 residues long. This CDR3 is CASSLGGGTDTQYF. The CDR3 nucleotides read TGTGCCAGCAGCCTAGGAGGGGGCACAGATACGCAGTATTTT.

The chain combines TRBV5-1 with TRBJ2-7, with D perhaps matching TRBD1 (5 bases). Trimming stripped 2 bases from V and 5 bases from J, with 17 bases between. CDR1 SGHRS and CDR2 YFSETQ come from the germline V gene. There are 15 residues in the CDR3. The CDR3 coding sequence is TGCGCCAGCAGCTTAGCAGGGTCCAGCGTGGACGAGCAGTACTTC. Protein sequence: CASSLAGSSVDEQYF.

The genes are TRBV7-6 and TRBJ2-7; 12 bases match TRBD2. The CDR3 spans 17 residues. CDR1 SGHVS and CDR2 FNYEAQ come from the germline V gene. Germline trimming cut 0 bases from V and 3 bases from J; bases unmatched to any gene: 6. CDR3: CASSLAVTSGSGYEQYF. The CDR3 DNA sequence: TGTGCCAGCAGCTTAGCGGTGACTAGCGGGAGCGGCTACGAGCAGTACTTC.

The chain links TRBV14 to TRBJ1-1; D is ambiguous. The CDR3 sequence is 16 residues long. Per germline, CDR1 SGHDN and CDR2 FVKESK. Between the trimmed V and J ends, which lost 1 base and 0 bases, there was a span of 12 bases. This CDR3 reads CASSQALGGMNTEAFF. The CDR3 DNA follows: TGTGCCAGCAGCCAAGCTCTGGGAGGAATGAACACTGAAGCTTTCTTT. Using reference TRBV14 and TRBJ1-1 for the parts outside the CDR3, the full variable domain is EAGVTQFPSHSVIEKGQTVTLRCDPISGHDNLYWYRRVMGKEIKFLLHFVKESKQDESGMPNNRFLAERTGGTYSTLKVQPAELEDSGVYFCASSQALGGMNTEAFFGQGTRLTVV.

V and J are TRBV5-1 and TRBJ2-3; no definite D call. Germline V lookup: CDR1 SGHRS, CDR2 YFSETQ. The CDR3 is 12 amino acids. The V end lost 2 bases, the J end lost 2 bases, and 3 bases lay between the germline ends. In DNA, the CDR3 is TGCGCCAGCAGCTTACTCACAGATACGCAGTATTTT. This translates into CASSLLTDTQYF.

V usage is TRBV5-4 and J usage is TRBJ2-7; 11 nucleotides match TRBD1. The germline CDR1 and CDR2 sequences are SGHNT and YYREEE (reference sequence). The length of the CDR3 is 16 residues. Trimming took 4 bases from V and 5 from J; bases not matched to a gene: 11. Written as DNA, the CDR3 is TGTGCCAGCAGCCCCCGCTCGGGACAGGGGGACCACGAGCAGTACTTC. This codes for CASSPRSGQGDHEQYF.

As for this clone: One junction end does not reproduce the germline sequence, and a read error may be involved. The chain couples TRBV28 to TRBJ1-2; 8 bases align to TRBD1. This CDR3 region has 13 residues. Germline values: CDR1 MDHEN, CDR2 SYDVKM. The CDR3 DNA is TGTACCAGCAGTTCCCCAGGGGGCTTTGGCTACACCTTC. As protein: CTSSSPGGFGYTF.

This clone has a single count. The chain joins TRBV4-2 to TRBJ2-7, with TRBD1 as a possible D gene (5 bases). The V and J ends lost 1 base and 4 bases respectively, with 17 bases between them. CDR1 LGHNA and CDR2 YNFKEQ come from the germline V gene. This CDR3 is 16 amino acids long. The CDR3 spells CASSQGVQAGRYEQYF. CDR3 nucleotide sequence: TGTGCCAGCAGCCAAGGTGTGCAGGCAGGGCGATACGAGCAGTACTTC.

J is TRBJ2-3 and V is TRBV19; 8 bases align to TRBD2. The CDR3 is 16 amino acids. Germline CDR1 reads LNHDA; CDR2 reads SQIVND (reference sequence). The trim removed 3 bases at V and 5 bases at J, leaving 10 bases unmatched. The CDR3 DNA sequence: TGTGCCAGTAGTATCCCGGGAGGGCCCTCGGGAGATACGCAGTATTTT. Protein sequence: CASSIPGGPSGDTQYF.

The chain has TRBV6-5 and TRBJ2-7; D is possibly TRBD2 (6 bases). Germline V gene lookup returns CDR1 MNHEY and CDR2 SVGAGI. CDR3 length equals 13 residues. V was pared by 11 bases and J by 2 bases, with 16 bases between. The CDR3: CACRRALPYEQYF. CDR3 bases: TGTGCCTGCCGGAGGGCCCTTCCCTACGAGCAGTACTTC.

As concerns this clone: This may be a read error, as it is one base from a much larger clone. This chain uses TRBV6-1 with TRBJ1-2; 9 nucleotides align to TRBD1. Germline CDR1 MNHNS, CDR2 SASEGT. The CDR3 is 12 residues long. The ends lost 6 bases at V and 6 bases at J; junction bases unmatched: 2. CDR3 sequence: CASSWTGDGYTF. Here the CDR3 DNA reads TGTGCCAGCAGCTGGACAGGGGATGGCTACACCTTC.

This clone occurred a few times. The CDR3 region is CASGGGNTGELFF. The CDR3 DNA sequence: TGCGCCAGCGGGGGGGGGAACACCGGGGAGCTGTTTTTT. The gene calls are TRBV10-2 and TRBJ2-2, with 7 bases fitting TRBD2. The germline gives CDR1 WSHSY, CDR2 SAAADI. The CDR3 is 13 residues long. V dropped 8 bases and J dropped 1; count of bases not matched to a gene: 1.

This clone appeared a few times. The J gene is TRBJ1-1, the V gene TRBV6-1; 7 positions match TRBD1. The CDR3 covers 15 residues. V lost 3 bases, J lost 6 bases, and 10 bases stayed unmatched. Per germline, CDR1 MNHNS and CDR2 SASEGT. CDR3 region: CASSDPGGKGPEAFF. The CDR3 coding sequence is TGTGCCAGCAGTGACCCAGGGGGTAAAGGGCCTGAAGCTTTCTTT.

This clone turned up a few times. V and J are TRBV7-9 and TRBJ1-1; tentative D call: TRBD1 (6 bases). Per the germline V gene, CDR1 is SEHNR and CDR2 is FQNEAQ (reference sequence). The CDR3 totals 14 residues. Deletions cut 7 bases from V and 1 base from J, with 13 bases between. The CDR3 is CASNPDSRNTEAFF. The CDR3 DNA reads TGTGCCAGCAACCCGGACAGTAGGAACACTGAAGCTTTCTTT. Full variable domain (rest looked up from reference TRBV7-9 and TRBJ1-1): DTGVSQNPRHKITKRGQNVTFRCDPISEHNRLYWYRQTLGQGPEFLTYFQNEAQLEKSRLLSDRFSAERPKGSFSTLEIQRTEQGDSAMYLCASNPDSRNTEAFFGQGTRLTVV.

The V call is TRBV4-1, the J call TRBJ2-2; the D is unclear. This CDR3 is 12 amino acids long. V was clipped by 2 bases and J by 5 bases, with 3 bases between them. Germline V gene lookup returns CDR1 MGHRA and CDR2 YSYEKL. Here the CDR3 DNA reads TGCGCCAGCAGCCAACCGACCGGGGAGCTGTTTTTT. As protein: CASSQPTGELFF.

J is TRBJ2-5 and V is TRBV7-2; D ambiguous. With 3 bases removed from V and 5 bases from J, the gap between germline ends came to 22 bases. The CDR3 covers 17 residues. CDR1 is SGHTA, CDR2 FQGNSA, per germline. The CDR3 region is CASSLMVRSPSAETQYF. Here the CDR3 DNA reads TGTGCCAGCAGCTTGATGGTGCGGTCCCCCAGTGCGGAGACCCAGTACTTC. The full variable domain, in which reference TRBV7-2 and TRBJ2-5 provide the parts outside the CDR3, is GAGVSQSPSNKVTEKGKDVELRCDPISGHTALYWYRQSLGQGLEFLIYFQGNSAPDKSGLPSDRFSAERTGGSVSTLTIQRTQQEDSAVYLCASSLMVRSPSAETQYFGPGTRLLVL.

This chain uses TRBV19 with TRBJ1-2; a weak D match, TRBD1 (6 bases). Germline CDR1 and CDR2: LNHDA and SQIVND (reference sequence). Between the trimmed V and J ends, which lost 6 bases and 1 base, there was a span of 9 bases. CDR3 length: 13 residues. CDR3 in DNA: TGTGCCAGTAGCTACAGGGATAACTATGGCTACACCTTC. This encodes CASSYRDNYGYTF.

The CDR3, as DNA: TGCGCCAGCAGCTCGGGACAGGGGCTAACAGATACGCAGTATTTT. It encodes CASSSGQGLTDTQYF. The chain combines TRBV5-1 with TRBJ2-3; 10 nucleotides line up with TRBD1. The CDR3 runs to 15 residues. The germline gives CDR1 SGHRS, CDR2 YFSETQ. J gave up 3 bases and V 3 bases, and 4 bases lay outside the gene matches.

This clone turned up a few times. The V and J genes are TRBV27 and TRBJ1-3, with D uncertain. This CDR3 is built from 13 residues. CDR1 is MNHEY, CDR2 SMNVEV, per germline (reference sequence). The V gene lost 3 bases and the J gene lost 2 bases, with 5 bases spanning the gap. The CDR3 DNA follows: TGTGCCAGCAGTTTGGGCCCTGGAAACACCATATATTTT. It translates to CASSLGPGNTIYF.

This clone was seen a few times. This chain uses TRBV5-4 with TRBJ2-7; 10 bases are shared with TRBD1. The CDR3 loop spans 14 amino acids. Trimming cost V 4 bases and J 5 bases; bases outside gene matches: 6. Germline lookup yields CDR1 SGHNT and CDR2 YYREEE (reference sequence). CDR3 in amino acids: CASSHRDRGHEQYF. CDR3 in DNA: TGTGCCAGCAGCCACCGGGACAGGGGCCACGAGCAGTACTTC.

This clone has a handful of counts. The V and J genes are TRBV7-7 and TRBJ2-5; 9 nucleotides agree with TRBD1. The CDR3 extends over 13 amino acids. V was pared by 5 bases and J by 4 bases, with 2 bases of the junction left unmatched. In germline, CDR1 is SSHAT, CDR2 FNYEAQ (reference sequence). CDR3 in amino acids: CASSATGGETQYF. CDR3 DNA sequence: TGTGCCAGCAGCGCGACAGGGGGAGAGACCCAGTACTTC.

V is TRBV9 and J is TRBJ2-7; D perhaps matches TRBD2 (7 bases). CDR3 length: 15 residues. Germline CDR1 and CDR2: SGDLS and YYNGEE. V was clipped by 0 bases and J by 5 bases, with 15 bases between them. DNA of the CDR3: TGTGCCAGCAGCGTAGCTGGTGCGGGGGCCCACGAGCAGTACTTC. Translating gives CASSVAGAGAHEQYF.

This clone was counted once. The rearrangement joins TRBV5-1 to TRBJ1-2; D is perhaps TRBD1 (6 bases). The CDR3 totals 13 residues. The germline V and J ends were trimmed by 0 bases and 8 bases, with 11 bases remaining between them. CDR1 and CDR2 (germline): SGHRS, YFSETQ. The CDR3 sequence: CASSLGTDWGYTF. The CDR3 DNA sequence: TGCGCCAGCAGCTTGGGGACAGATTGGGGCTACACCTTC. The variable domain in full, completed from reference TRBV5-1 and TRBJ1-2, reads KAGVTQTPRYLIKTRGQQVTLSCSPISGHRSVSWYQQTPGQGLQFLFEYFSETQRNKGNFPGRFSGRQFSNSRSEMNVSTLELGDSALYLCASSLGTDWGYTFGSGTRLTVV.

The J gene is TRBJ2-5, the V gene TRBV21-1; TRBD1 is the table's D call and was not checked against the DNA. TRBV21-1 is a recognized pseudogene. The CDR3 sequence is 16 residues long. CDR3 sequence: CASSKAGQGRKETQYF. CDR3 sequence (DNA): TGTGCCAGCAGCAAAGCCGGACAGGGTCGGAAAGAGACCCAGTACTTC.

The chain joins TRBV19 to TRBJ2-5, with D unclear. The V gene lost 5 bases and the J gene lost 4 bases, with 8 bases spanning the gap. CDR3 length: 12 amino acids. Germline CDR1 LNHDA, CDR2 SQIVND (reference sequence). The CDR3 DNA is TGTGCCAGTAGTTCACCGGGAGAGACCCAGTACTTC. Protein product: CASSSPGETQYF.

J is TRBJ1-4 and V is TRBV4-1; possibly TRBD1 for D (5 bases). Trimming removed 0 bases from V and 8 bases from J, with 13 bases in between. The CDR3 totals 15 residues. Germline assignment: CDR1 MGHRA and CDR2 YSYEKL. The CDR3 protein is CASSQDGGGREKLFF. In DNA form, the CDR3 reads TGCGCCAGCAGCCAAGATGGGGGGGGTAGGGAAAAACTGTTTTTT.

This sequence joins TRBV6-6 and TRBJ1-1; D not certain. Trimming stripped 1 base from V and 1 base from J, with 7 bases between. CDR1 and CDR2 (germline): MNHNY, SVGAGI (reference sequence). This CDR3 has 14 amino acids. Written as DNA, the CDR3 is TGTGCCAGCAGTTACTTCCCCGGGAACACTGAAGCTTTCTTT. This encodes CASSYFPGNTEAFF.